What follows are 5 T cell receptor beta chains derived from one specimen sequenced in a study of T-cell memory formation after mild COVID-19. TCRdb recomputed calls from the 5' RACE reads with MiXCR, one row per CDR3 protein. The data contain 550,000 to 600,000 distinct CDR3 sequences, 15% to 20% of them seen just once; the ten biggest clones take up about 8.1%. The specimen was PBMCs or a T cell subset sorted from them (not recorded which). These receptor sequences come from an adult woman who had mild COVID-19 (a few samples of this study predate the infection). Cell type and time point are not known.

This clonotype showed up just a few times. This rearrangement joins TRBV6-5 to TRBJ1-6; D ambiguous. The V gene's germline CDR1 is MNHEY and CDR2 SVGAGI. With 5 bases removed from V and 0 bases from J, the gap between germline ends came to 11 bases. CDR3 length equals 16 residues. CDR3 nucleotides: TGTGCCAGCAGTGTGAGGGTGAGCTCCTATAATTCACCCCTCCACTTT. The encoded protein is CASSVRVSSYNSPLHF.

This chain connects TRBV12-3 or TRBV12-4 to TRBJ1-2; 10 bases map to TRBD1. V lost 5 bases, J lost 8 bases, and 5 bases stayed unmatched. The CDR3 covers 13 residues. CDR3 region: CASSRTGGGGYTF. The CDR3 DNA is TGTGCCAGCAGTCGGACAGGGGGAGGAGGCTACACCTTC.

This clonotype was counted at least ten times. This chain joins TRBV15 and TRBJ1-1, with 8 bases lining up with TRBD1. Trimming cost V 0 bases and J 5 bases; bases outside gene matches: 5. The CDR3 has 15 residues. Germline values: CDR1 LNHNV, CDR2 YYDKDF (reference sequence). The CDR3 DNA sequence: TGTGCCACCAGCAGAGATCTGACAGGGGTGACTGAAGCTTTCTTT. Translation: CATSRDLTGVTEAFF. The complete variable domain, with remaining parts taken from reference TRBV15 and TRBJ1-1, reads DAMVIQNPRYQVTQFGKPVTLSCSQTLNHNVMYWYQQKSSQAPKLLFHYYDKDFNNEADTPDNFQSRRPNTSFCFLDIRSPGLGDTAMYLCATSRDLTGVTEAFFGQGTRLTVV.

This clonotype was counted only a few times. The rearrangement links TRBV7-2 to TRBJ2-1; 10 bases match TRBD1. V lost 8 bases, J lost 9 bases, and 10 bases stayed unmatched. Looked up from germline, CDR1 is SGHTA and CDR2 is FQGNSA. This CDR3 spans 14 amino acids. The CDR3 DNA follows: TGTGCCAGCGGTCCTAGGACAGGGGGAGGTGAGCAGTTCTTC. This gives the protein CASGPRTGGGEQFF.

The genes are TRBV20-1 and TRBJ2-7; D ambiguous. The CDR3 covers 14 residues. V was clipped by 4 bases and J by 3 bases, with 16 bases between them. Germline V gene sequence: CDR1 DFQATT, CDR2 SNEGSKA (reference sequence). The DNA of the CDR3 is TGCAGTGCTACGAAGTCGATCAAGGGCTACGAGCAGTACTTC. Translated, it gives CSATKSIKGYEQYF.